Here is one TCR beta chain with its context. This specimen belongs to a study of control samples from healthy donors and cancer patients. Produced via immunoSEQ multiplex PCR; TCRdb's table is partial and in-frame only. The sample shows roughly 180,000 clones, approximately 94% of them seen only once. V lost 6 bases, J lost 2 bases, and 13 bases lay in between. This CDR3 is 14 amino acids long. Germline assignment: CDR1 MNHEY and CDR2 SVGAGI. This chain joins TRBV6-5 and TRBJ1-1; weak D call: TRBD1 (6 bases). The TCR sequence derives from a woman between 18 and 29 years old in good health. Sequencing was done on a sample of blood. The CDR3 is CASRMGHFNTEAFF. In DNA, the CDR3 is TGTGCCAGCAGGATGGGACACTTCAACACTGAAGCTTTCTTT.